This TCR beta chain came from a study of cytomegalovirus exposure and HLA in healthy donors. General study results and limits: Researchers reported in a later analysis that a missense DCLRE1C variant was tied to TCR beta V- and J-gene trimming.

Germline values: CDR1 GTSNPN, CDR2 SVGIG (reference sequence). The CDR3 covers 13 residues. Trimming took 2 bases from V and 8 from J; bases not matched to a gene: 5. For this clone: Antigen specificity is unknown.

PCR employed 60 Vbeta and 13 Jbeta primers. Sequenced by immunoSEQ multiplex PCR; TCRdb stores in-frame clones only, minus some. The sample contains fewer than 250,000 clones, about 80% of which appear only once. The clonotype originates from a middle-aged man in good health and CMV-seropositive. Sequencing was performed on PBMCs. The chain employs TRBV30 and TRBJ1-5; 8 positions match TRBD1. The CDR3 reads CAWSPGGWEPQHF. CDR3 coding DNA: TGTGCCTGGAGTCCAGGGGGCTGGGAGCCCCAGCATTTT.